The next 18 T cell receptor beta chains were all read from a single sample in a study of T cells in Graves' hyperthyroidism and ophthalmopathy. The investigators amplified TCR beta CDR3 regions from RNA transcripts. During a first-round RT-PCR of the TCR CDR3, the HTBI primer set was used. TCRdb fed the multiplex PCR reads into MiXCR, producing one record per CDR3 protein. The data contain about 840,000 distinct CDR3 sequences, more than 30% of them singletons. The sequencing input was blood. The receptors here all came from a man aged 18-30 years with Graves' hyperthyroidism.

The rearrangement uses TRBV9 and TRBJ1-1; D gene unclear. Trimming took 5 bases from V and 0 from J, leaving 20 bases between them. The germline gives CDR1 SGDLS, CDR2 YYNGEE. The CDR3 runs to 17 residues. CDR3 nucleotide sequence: TGTGCCAGCAGTTACGAAAAGTCCGGGTTCATGAACACTGAAGCTTTCTTT. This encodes CASSYEKSGFMNTEAFF. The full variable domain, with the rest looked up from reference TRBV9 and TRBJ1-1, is DSGVTQTPKHLITATGQRVTLRCSPRSGDLSVYWYQQSLDQGLQFLIQYYNGEERAKGNILERFSAQQFPDLHSELNLSSLELGDSALYFCASSYEKSGFMNTEAFFGQGTRLTVV.

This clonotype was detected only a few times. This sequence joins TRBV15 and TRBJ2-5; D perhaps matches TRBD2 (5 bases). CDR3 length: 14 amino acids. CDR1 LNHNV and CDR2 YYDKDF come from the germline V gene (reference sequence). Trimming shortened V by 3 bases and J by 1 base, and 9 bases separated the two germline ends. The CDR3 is CATSRGRPQETQYF. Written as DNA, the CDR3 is TGTGCCACCAGCAGGGGGAGACCCCAAGAGACCCAGTACTTC.

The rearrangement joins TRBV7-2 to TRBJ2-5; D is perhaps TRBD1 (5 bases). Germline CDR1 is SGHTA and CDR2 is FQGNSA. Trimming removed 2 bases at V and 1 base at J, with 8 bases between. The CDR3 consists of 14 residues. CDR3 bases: TGTGCCAGCAGCTTACAGGGTTTCCAAGAGACCCAGTACTTC. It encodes CASSLQGFQETQYF.

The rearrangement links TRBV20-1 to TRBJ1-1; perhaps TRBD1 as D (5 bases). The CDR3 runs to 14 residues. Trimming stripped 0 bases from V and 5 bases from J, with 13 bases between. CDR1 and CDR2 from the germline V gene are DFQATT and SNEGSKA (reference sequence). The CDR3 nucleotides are TGCAGTGCTAGAGATTTGGGCGGGGGGACTGAAGCTTTCTTT. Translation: CSARDLGGGTEAFF.

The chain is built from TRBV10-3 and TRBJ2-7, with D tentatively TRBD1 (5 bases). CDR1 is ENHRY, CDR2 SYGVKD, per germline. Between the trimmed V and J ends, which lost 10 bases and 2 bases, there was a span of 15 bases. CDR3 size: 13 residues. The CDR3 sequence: CASRAYSPYEQYF. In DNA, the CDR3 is TGTGCCAGCAGGGCCTATTCTCCCTACGAGCAGTACTTC.

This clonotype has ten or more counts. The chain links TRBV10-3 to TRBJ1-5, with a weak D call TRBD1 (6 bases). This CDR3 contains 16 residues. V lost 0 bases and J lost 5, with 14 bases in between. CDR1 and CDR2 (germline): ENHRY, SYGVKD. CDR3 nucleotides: TGTGCCATCAGTGAGTCGATTGGGGGCGCGGATCAGCCCCAGCATTTT. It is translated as CAISESIGGADQPQHF.

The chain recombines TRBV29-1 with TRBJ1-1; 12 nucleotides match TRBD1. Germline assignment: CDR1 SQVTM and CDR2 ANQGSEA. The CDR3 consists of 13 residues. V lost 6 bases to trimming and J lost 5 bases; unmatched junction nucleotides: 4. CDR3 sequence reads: CSVRGQGATEAFF. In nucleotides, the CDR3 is TGCAGCGTGAGGGGACAGGGGGCGACTGAAGCTTTCTTT.

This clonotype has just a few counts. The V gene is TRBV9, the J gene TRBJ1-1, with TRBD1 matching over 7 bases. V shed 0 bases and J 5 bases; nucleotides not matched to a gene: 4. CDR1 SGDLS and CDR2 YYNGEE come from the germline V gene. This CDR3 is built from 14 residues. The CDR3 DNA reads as TGTGCCAGCAGCGTAGAAAAACAGGGGACTGAAGCTTTCTTT. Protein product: CASSVEKQGTEAFF. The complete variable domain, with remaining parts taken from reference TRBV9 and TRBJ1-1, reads DSGVTQTPKHLITATGQRVTLRCSPRSGDLSVYWYQQSLDQGLQFLIQYYNGEERAKGNILERFSAQQFPDLHSELNLSSLELGDSALYFCASSVEKQGTEAFFGQGTRLTVV.

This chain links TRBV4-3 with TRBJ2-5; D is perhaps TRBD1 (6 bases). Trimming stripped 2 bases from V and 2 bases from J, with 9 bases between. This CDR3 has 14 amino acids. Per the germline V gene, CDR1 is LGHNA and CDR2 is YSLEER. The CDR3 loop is CASSQWTVQETQYF. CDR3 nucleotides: TGCGCCAGCAGCCAATGGACAGTTCAAGAGACCCAGTACTTC.

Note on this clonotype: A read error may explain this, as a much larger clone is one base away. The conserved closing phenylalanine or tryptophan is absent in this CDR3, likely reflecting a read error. The CDR3 region is CASTIEGPGYSPLHL. As DNA, the CDR3 is TGTGCCAGCACCATCGAGGGGCCGGGCTATTCACCCCTCCACCTT. The gene calls are TRBV5-4 and TRBJ1-6, with TRBD1 as a possible D gene (5 bases). V was shortened by 6 bases and J by 8 bases, with 18 bases between the two germline ends. This CDR3 is built from 15 residues. Germline lookup yields CDR1 SGHNT and CDR2 YYREEE (reference sequence).

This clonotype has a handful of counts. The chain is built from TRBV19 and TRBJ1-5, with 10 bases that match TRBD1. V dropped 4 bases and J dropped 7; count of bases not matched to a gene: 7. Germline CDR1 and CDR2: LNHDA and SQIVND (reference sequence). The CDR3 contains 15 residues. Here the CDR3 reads CASSTRDRGKQPQHF. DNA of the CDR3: TGTGCCAGTAGTACCCGGGACAGGGGAAAACAGCCCCAGCATTTT.

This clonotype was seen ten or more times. CDR3 DNA sequence: TGTGCCATCAGACCGGGACAGGTTAATTCACCCCTCCACTTT. Its protein product is CAIRPGQVNSPLHF. This chain links TRBV10-3 with TRBJ1-6; 8 bases agree with TRBD1. V gave up 6 bases and J gave up 6 bases; unmatched junction bases: 4. Germline V CDR1 and CDR2: ENHRY, SYGVKD. The CDR3 totals 14 residues.

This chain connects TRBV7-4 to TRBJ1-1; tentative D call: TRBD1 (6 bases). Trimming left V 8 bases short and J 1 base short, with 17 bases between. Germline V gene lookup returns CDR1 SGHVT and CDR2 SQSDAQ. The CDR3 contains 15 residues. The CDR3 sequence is CASQVRGRRNTEAFF. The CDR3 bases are TGTGCCAGCCAAGTCAGGGGCCGAAGGAACACTGAAGCTTTCTTT.

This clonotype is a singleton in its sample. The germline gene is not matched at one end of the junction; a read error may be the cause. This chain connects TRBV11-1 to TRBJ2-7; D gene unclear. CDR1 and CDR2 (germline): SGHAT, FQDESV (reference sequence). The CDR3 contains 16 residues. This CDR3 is CASSANWAVSSYEQHF. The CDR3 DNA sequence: TGTGCCAGCAGCGCAAACTGGGCGGTAAGCTCCTACGAGCAGCACTTC.

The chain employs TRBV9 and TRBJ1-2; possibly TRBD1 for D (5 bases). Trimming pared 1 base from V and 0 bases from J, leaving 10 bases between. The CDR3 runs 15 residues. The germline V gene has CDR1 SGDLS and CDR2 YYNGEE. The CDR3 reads CASSVSGASNYGYTF. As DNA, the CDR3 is TGTGCCAGCAGCGTAAGCGGGGCCTCTAACTATGGCTACACCTTC.

CDR3 sequence reads: CASSLFREAFF. The CDR3, as DNA: TGTGCCAGCAGTTTGTTCAGGGAAGCTTTCTTT. The chain combines TRBV12-3 or TRBV12-4 with TRBJ1-1; D is uncertain. The CDR3 sequence is 11 residues long. With 3 bases removed from V and 8 bases from J, the gap between germline ends came to 7 bases.

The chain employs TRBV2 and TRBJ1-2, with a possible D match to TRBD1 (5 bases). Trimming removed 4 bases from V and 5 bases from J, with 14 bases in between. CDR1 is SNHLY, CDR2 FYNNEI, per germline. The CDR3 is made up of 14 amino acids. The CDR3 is CASSVGAGAYGYTF. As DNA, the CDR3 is TGTGCCAGCAGTGTCGGGGCAGGTGCTTATGGCTACACCTTC.

The CDR3 reads CASSPGQGLYTEAFF. CDR3 sequence (DNA): TGTGCCAGCAGCCCCGGACAGGGATTGTACACTGAAGCTTTCTTT. The rearrangement uses TRBV7-3 and TRBJ1-1; TRBD1 aligns across 8 bases. This CDR3 has 15 amino acids. J was trimmed by 3 bases and V by 5 bases; bases with no gene match: 8. In germline, CDR1 is SGHTA, CDR2 FQGTGA. Drawing the rest from reference TRBV7-3 and TRBJ1-1, the complete variable domain is GAGVSQTPSNKVTEKGKYVELRCDPISGHTALYWYRQSLGQGPEFLIYFQGTGAADDSGLPNDRFFAVRPEGSVSTLKIQRTERGDSAVYLCASSPGQGLYTEAFFGQGTRLTVV.